This T cell receptor beta chain was identified in a study of T cell repertoires in cytomegalovirus infection. Study context: An indication of both CMV infection and matching HLA type came from public TCR beta signatures.

V was clipped by 3 bases and J by 0 bases; unmatched bases: 3. Germline CDR1 and CDR2: LNHDA and SQIVND (reference sequence). The CDR3 covers 16 residues. One entry per CDR3 protein results from TCRdb running MiXCR on the reads. The repertoire holds a few hundred thousand distinct CDR3 sequences, with roughly an eighth as singletons. This clonotype was seen a few times. The V and J genes are TRBV19 and TRBJ2-1, with 9 nucleotides matching TRBD2. The sequencing sample was made of PBMCs. The sequence was obtained from a human donor in good health (CMV status not recorded). Some clones in this sample may be carry-over from other donors' samples. CDR3 DNA sequence: TGTGCCAGTAGTATGTTTAGCGGGAGCTCCTACAATGAGCAGTTCTTC. As protein: CASSMFSGSSYNEQFF.